The 17 T cell receptor delta chains given below trace back to one sample, sequenced in a study of γδ T cells in repeated Plasmodium falciparum infection. TCRdb reanalyzed the multiplex PCR reads using CATT. The sample includes around 46,000 delta-chain clones, approximately 2% of them seen just once. Gammadelta T cells were flow-sorted from PBMC into Vgamma9/Vdelta2+ and Vdelta2-negative populations for bulk analysis. The sequencing sample was made of gamma-delta T cells from blood. These receptors came from a pool of human donors (malaria-infected and uninfected, not separated).

This clone was counted at least ten times. The mismatch at residue 3 between this DNA's translation and the TCRdb protein of a much larger clone likely reflects a read error; the protein shown is translated from the DNA. The chain employs TRDV3 and TRDJ1, with 8 bases aligning to TRDD3. The J gene, left out of TCRdb, was set here by checking the DNA against germline. V was clipped by 4 bases and J by 0 bases; unmatched bases: 10. Germline V gene sequence: CDR1 TVYSNPD, CDR2 GDNSRS (reference sequence). CDR3 length: 15 amino acids. CDR3 DNA sequence: TGTGCCTCTTCATGGGGGATCCTGTACACCGATAAACTCATCTTT. Translating gives CASSWGILYTDKLIF.

As regards this clone: A read error likely explains why the TCRdb protein, taken from a much larger clone, differs from this DNA's translation at residue 11; the protein shown is translated from the DNA. The chain combines TRDV2 with TRDJ1; tentative D call: TRDD3 (6 bases). The J gene comes from matching the DNA to germline here; TCRdb lacks it. The CDR3 is made up of 15 amino acids. The V gene's germline CDR1 is GEAIGNYY and CDR2 EKD. Trimming took 3 bases from V and 6 from J, leaving 19 bases between them. CDR3 sequence (DNA): TGTGCCTGTGACCCCCTGGGGAGCGGACGCAATAAACTCATCTTT. It yields the protein CACDPLGSGRNKLIF.

In the case of this clone: A far larger clone differs by one base, so this is likely a read error. Other nucleotide sequences in the sample specify the same CDR3. The V gene call reads TRDV1; no J gene was called; whether TRDD3, the table's D call, matches the DNA was not checked. Germline V CDR1 and CDR2: TSWWSYY, QGS. The CDR3 contains 27 residues. CDR3 sequence: CALGRRFALIDLQYWGISFSPLDKLIF. CDR3 DNA sequence: TGTGCTCTTGGGCGACGCTTTGCCCTCATAGACTTGCAGTACTGGGGGATATCTTTTAGTCCCCTGGATAAGCTCATCTTT.

For this clone: The protein recorded in TCRdb matches a much larger clone and deviates from this DNA's translation at residue 17, suggesting a read error; the protein here is obtained by translating the DNA. The V call is TRDV1, the J call TRDJ1; the D gene could be TRDD2 or TRDD3 (8 bases each). CDR3 length: 21 residues. Germline V gene sequence: CDR1 TSWWSYY, CDR2 QGS. CDR3 sequence reads: CALGFLPLSYWGLRYTEKLIF. The DNA for the CDR3 is TGTGCTCTTGGCTTCCTACCCCTGTCGTACTGGGGGCTCCGGTACACCGAGAAACTCATCTTT.

The table lists this clone with a few counts. The mismatch at residue 10 between this DNA's translation and the TCRdb protein of a much larger clone likely reflects a read error; the protein shown is translated from the DNA. The chain has TRDV1 and TRDJ1; 9 positions match TRDD3. Because TCRdb records no J gene, it was assigned here through a match of the DNA to germline. This CDR3 region has 20 residues. V shed 8 bases, J shed 0 bases, and the junction held 22 bases outside the gene matches. Germline CDR1 and CDR2: TSWWSYY and QGS. CDR3 in amino acids: CALRGGGYPRILGYTDKLIF. The CDR3 coding sequence is TGTGCTCTTAGAGGAGGGGGATACCCTAGGATACTGGGGTACACCGATAAACTCATCTTT.

This clone was found a few times. The protein that TCRdb holds for this DNA derives from a much larger clone and differs from the translated DNA at residue 8, which likely indicates a read error; the protein shown here is translated from the DNA. The chain employs TRDV1 and TRDJ1; 8 nucleotides align to TRDD3. Here the J gene came from matching the DNA to germline, since TCRdb omits it. Germline V gene sequence: CDR1 TSWWSYY, CDR2 QGS. The junction had 15 bases not matched to a gene; V was cut back by 0 bases and J by 0 bases. The CDR3 contains 20 residues. CDR3 in amino acids: CALGELWTRRGYKYTDKLIF. CDR3 nucleotides: TGTGCTCTTGGGGAACTATGGACCAGGCGGGGATACAAGTACACCGATAAACTCATCTTT.

With regard to this clone: Compared with germline, one end of the junction differs, possibly owing to a read error. J is TRDJ2 and V is TRDV1, with 7 positions matching TRDD3. Here the J gene came from matching the DNA to germline, since TCRdb omits it. From germline, CDR1 is TSWWSYY and CDR2 QGS. This CDR3 has 23 amino acids. The DNA of the CDR3 is TGCTCTGGGAAGCGTTTGGCAATACTTTTCAAACTCCTTGGGGATATGTCGACAGCACAACTCTTCTTT. It is translated as CSGKRLAILFKLLGDMSTAQLFF.

Details on this clone: This DNA translates differently at residue 15 from the TCRdb protein, which is that of a much larger clone; a read error is likely, and the protein shown is the DNA's own translation. The J gene is TRDJ1, the V gene TRDV2; TRDD3 agrees at 8 bases. The J gene is absent in TCRdb and was assigned here via DNA matching to germline. Trimming took 4 bases from V and 4 from J; bases not matched to a gene: 25. The CDR3 extends over 20 amino acids. Germline values: CDR1 GEAIGNYY, CDR2 EKD. The CDR3 spells CACDGVPPSGGPDYNDKLIF. CDR3 nucleotide sequence: TGTGCCTGTGATGGAGTGCCCCCCTCTGGGGGACCCGACTACAACGATAAACTCATCTTT.

This clone has only a few counts. The likely explanation is a read error, given a far larger clone one base away. Other DNA sequences in this specimen translate into the identical CDR3. The V gene corresponds to TRDV3; no J gene was called. CDR1 TVYSNPD and CDR2 GDNSRS come from the germline V gene (reference sequence). This CDR3 contains 14 residues. In DNA form, the CDR3 reads TGTGCCTTCGTTGTTCCGGAGCACACCGATAAACTCATCTTC. This sequence encodes CAFVVPEHTDKLIF.

As regards this clone: TCRdb lists the protein of a much larger clone for this DNA, which differs at residue 17, so this is likely a read error; the protein given here is translated from the DNA itself. The CDR3 region is CACDTEEVRGYEGVTDELIF. CDR3 nucleotides: TGTGCCTGTGACACCGAGGAAGTACGGGGATACGAGGGGGTTACCGATGAACTCATCTTT. This chain connects TRDV2 to TRDJ1; 9 nucleotides agree with TRDD3. The J gene was missing in TCRdb and was found by matching the end of the DNA to germline. Germline CDR1 and CDR2: GEAIGNYY and EKD. This CDR3 has 20 residues.

This clone was seen at least ten times. A read error is the likely source, as a far larger clone sits one nucleotide away. The same CDR3 arises from other DNA sequences in this sample as well. This sequence joins TRDV1 and TRDJ1; 8 nucleotides agree with TRDD3. V trimming: 0 bases; J trimming: 0 bases; junction bases outside the gene matches: 21. From germline, CDR1 is TSWWSYY and CDR2 QGS. This CDR3 has 22 residues. The CDR3 region has the DNA TGTGCTCTTGGGGAACTCTGCCCTCATCTACTAGGGGATACCATATACACCGATAAACTCATCTTT. As protein: CALGELCPHLLGDTIYTDKLIF.

This clone was seen only a few times. Translating this DNA gives a protein that differs at residue 19 from the TCRdb one, which belongs to a much larger clone; a read error is likely, and the protein shown is this translation. The rearrangement joins TRDV1 to TRDJ1, with 10 nucleotides matching TRDD3. No J segment appears in TCRdb, so it was assigned here by matching the sequence to germline. CDR1 and CDR2 from the germline V gene are TSWWSYY and QGS. This CDR3 contains 23 residues. The CDR3 sequence is CALGELLPARGRGGIRDTEKLIF. Here the CDR3 DNA reads TGTGCTCTTGGGGAATTGCTTCCCGCGCGAGGGAGAGGGGGGATACGCGACACCGAGAAACTCATCTTT.

This clone was counted ten times or more. TCRdb records a much larger clone's protein for this DNA, with a difference at residue 7 that likely arises from a read error; the protein given is the translation of the DNA. The V and J genes are TRDV1 and TRDJ1, with D possibly being TRDD2 (7 bases). TCRdb lists no J gene, so it was determined here by aligning the DNA to germline. V was trimmed by 1 base and J by 0 bases, leaving 39 bases between them. The CDR3 loop spans 25 amino acids. Germline V gene sequence: CDR1 TSWWSYY, CDR2 QGS. The DNA for the CDR3 is TGTGCTCTTGGGGAACCTCGTTTCCTACGGGGTTCGTTACGCTGGGGAGCCTCCTACACCGATAAACTCATCTTT. Protein: CALGEPRFLRGSLRWGASYTDKLIF.

About this clone itself: TCRdb pairs this DNA with a much larger clone's protein that differs at residue 6, likely a read error; the protein shown was translated from the DNA. The gene calls are TRDV2 and TRDJ1; the match to TRDD3 covers 7 bases. Because TCRdb records no J gene, it was assigned here through a match of the DNA to germline. CDR1 is GEAIGNYY and CDR2 is EKD in the germline V gene. The trim removed 1 base at V and 2 bases at J, leaving 27 bases unmatched. The CDR3 is 22 residues long. This CDR3 is CACDTLRLMEAPTGEGTDKLIF. Here the CDR3 DNA reads TGTGCCTGTGACACACTACGGCTCATGGAGGCACCGACTGGGGAAGGTACCGATAAACTCATCTTT.

There are many counts of this clone. The rearrangement joins TRDV2 to TRDJ1; 10 nucleotides match TRDD3. J was trimmed by 0 bases and V by 0 bases; bases with no gene match: 3. The germline V gene has CDR1 GEAIGNYY and CDR2 EKD. The CDR3 is 16 amino acids. The CDR3 DNA is TGTGCCTGTGACACCCTGGGGGATATTGACACCGATAAACTCATCTTT. It translates to CACDTLGDIDTDKLIF.

This clone was found a few times. A far larger clone lies a single base away; this is likely a read error. Additional DNA sequences in this sample encode the identical CDR3. The chain links TRDV1 to TRDJ1, with TRDD2 identical over 8 bases. TCRdb leaves out the J gene; it was filled in here by matching the DNA to germline. The length of the CDR3 is 20 residues. Germline loops: CDR1 TSWWSYY, CDR2 QGS. The DNA of the CDR3 is TGTGCTCTTGGGGTAATAAAACTTCCTACTGGGATGGAACACACCGACAAACTCATCTTT. As protein: CALGVIKLPTGMEHTDKLIF.

This clone was counted at least ten times. This is likely an artifact of a read error, given a far larger clone one base away. This CDR3 is also generated by other DNA sequences in the sample. No J gene was called, and the V gene is TRDV2; the table's D call, TRDD3, has no DNA check behind it. The CDR3 is 15 residues long. CDR1 GEAIGNYY and CDR2 EKD come from the germline V gene. The CDR3 DNA reads TGTGCCTGTGACCTACTGGGGGTTCTCACCGATAAACTCATCTTC. It specifies CACDLLGVLTDKLIF.